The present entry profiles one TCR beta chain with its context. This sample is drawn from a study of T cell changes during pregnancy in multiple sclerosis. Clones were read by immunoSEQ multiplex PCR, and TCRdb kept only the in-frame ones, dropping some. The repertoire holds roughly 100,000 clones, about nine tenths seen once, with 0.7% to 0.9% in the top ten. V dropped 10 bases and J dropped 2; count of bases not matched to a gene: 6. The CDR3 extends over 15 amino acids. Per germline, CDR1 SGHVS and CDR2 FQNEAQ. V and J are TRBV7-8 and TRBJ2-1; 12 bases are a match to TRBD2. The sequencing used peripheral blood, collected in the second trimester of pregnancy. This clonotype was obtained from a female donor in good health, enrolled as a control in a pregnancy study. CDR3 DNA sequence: TGTGCCACCTTGTGGACTAGCGGGACCTACAATGAGCAGTTCTTC. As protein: CATLWTSGTYNEQFF.